This is a list of T cell receptor beta chains from one sample in a study of molecular identifiers for immune sequencing clone quantification. TCRdb reprocessed the PCR reads via MiXCR and lists one record per CDR3 protein. Counted here are hundreds of thousands of distinct CDR3 sequences, around 25% occurring once; the ten biggest clones make up about 0.78%. The sample comprised naive CD8+ T cells from blood, with Jurkat cell RNA spiked in. These receptors were taken from a human donor in good health. Some libraries in this study had Jurkat cell RNA spiked in. CDR3s include the opening cysteine and the closing phenylalanine or tryptophan. D genes are given only for firm matches. Where a row states a size, it is once, few, many or the class of an expanded clone; other rows omit it.

TRBJ2-5	few	TRBD1	TRBV4-1	TGCGCCAGCAGCCGAAGTGCCCGGACAGGGGGCTTGGAGACCCAGTACTTC	CASSRSARTGGLETQYF
TRBJ2-2	-	TRBD2	TRBV20-1	TGCAGTGCTAGTATTCTAGCGGGGGGCTATAAGAACACCGGGGAGCTGTTTTTT	CSASILAGGYKNTGELFF
TRBJ2-7	many	-	TRBV6-5	TGTGCCAGCAGTTACTCCGTCCAGGTCTACGAGCAGTACTTC	CASSYSVQVYEQYF
TRBJ1-1	-	-	TRBV20-1	TGCAGTGCTGCCAGACAGGTCCGAGAAGCTTTCTTT	CSAARQVREAFF
TRBJ2-7	few	TRBD1	TRBV28	TGTGCCAGCAGTTTCGTGCAGGGGGCGGGAGAGCAGTACTTC	CASSFVQGAGEQYF
TRBJ1-1	-	-	TRBV6-6	TGTGCCAGCAGTTACTCGAGGTCGGCCACTGAAGCTTTCTTT	CASSYSRSATEAFF
TRBJ2-7	few	-	TRBV30	TGTGCCTGGAGTGTTTGGGTCGAGCAGTACTTC	CAWSVWVEQYF
TRBJ2-7	many	TRBD1	TRBV10-3	TGTGCCATCAGTGAGGAAGACAGGGGCTACGAGCAGTACTTC	CAISEEDRGYEQYF
TRBJ2-7	-	-	TRBV18	TGTGCCAGCTCACCAGGTTCCGAATATCCCCACGAGCAGTACTTC	CASSPGSEYPHEQYF
TRBJ1-1	many	TRBD1	TRBV29-1	TGCAGCGTTATAGGACAGGGTATGAACACTGAAGCTTTCTTT	CSVIGQGMNTEAFF
TRBJ2-1	few	TRBD1	TRBV12-3/TRBV12-4	TGTGCCAGCAGTTGGACAGGGGTTGAGCAGTTCTTC	CASSWTGVEQFF
TRBJ2-7	-	-	TRBV27	TGTGCCAGCAGTTTTTTAACCGGATCGGCCGAGCAGTACTTC	CASSFLTGSAEQYF
TRBJ2-5	few	-	TRBV6-5	TGTGCCAGCAGTTTCCTCACAGGGGGGGACGAGACCCAGTACTTC	CASSFLTGGDETQYF
TRBJ2-2	few	-	TRBV6-5	TGTGCCAGCGCTTATGGGGAGAACACCGGGGAGCTGTTTTTT	CASAYGENTGELFF
TRBJ2-5	many	-	TRBV3-1	TGTGCCAGCCGCGACACCAACCAAGAGACCCAGTACTTC	CASRDTNQETQYF
TRBJ2-7	many	-	TRBV12-3/TRBV12-4	TGTGCCAGTAAGGGTGCCTACGAGCAGTACTTC	CASKGAYEQYF
TRBJ2-7	-	-	TRBV4-2	TGTGCCAGCAGCCAAAAACGGGGTGGGAGCTCCTACGAGCAGTACTTC	CASSQKRGGSSYEQYF
TRBJ1-1	few	-	TRBV4-3	TGCGCCAGCAGCCAAGGTTTGGGCGTTGGCGGCACTGAAGCTTTCTTT	CASSQGLGVGGTEAFF
TRBJ1-2	few	-	TRBV30	TGTGCCTGGAGTGTACAGGGAAGCTATGGCTACACCTTC	CAWSVQGSYGYTF
TRBJ2-5	few	TRBD2	TRBV3-1	TGTGCCAGCAGCCCTTGGACTAGCGGGGGGGCCGGGGAGACCCAGTACTTC	CASSPWTSGGAGETQYF
TRBJ2-2	-	TRBD2	TRBV9	TGTGCCAGCAGCGTAGCGGGAGGGCCGAGCGGGGAGCTGTTTTTT	CASSVAGGPSGELFF
TRBJ2-7	many	TRBD2	TRBV9	TGTGCCAGCAGCCCAGTGACTAGCGGCTACGAGCAGTACTTC	CASSPVTSGYEQYF
TRBJ2-5	few	-	TRBV6-6	TGTGCCAGCCAAAAAGAGACCCAGTACTTC	CASQKETQYF
TRBJ1-4	many	-	TRBV5-6	TGTGCCAGCAGCCAGATTGGGGGGGATGAAAAACTGTTTTTT	CASSQIGGDEKLFF
TRBJ2-2	few	-	TRBV11-3	TGTGCCAGCAGCTTGACTATGGGGCAGGGATTAGCCGGGGAGCTGTTTTTT	CASSLTMGQGLAGELFF
TRBJ1-5	many	-	TRBV19	TGTGCCAGTAGCGGTGTTAGGCAGCCCCAGCATTTT	CASSGVRQPQHF
TRBJ1-1	many	-	TRBV13	TGTGCCAGCAGCTTCCGGGACCCTGGAACTGAAGCTTTCTTT	CASSFRDPGTEAFF
TRBJ2-7	-	-	TRBV7-9	TGTGCCGGCAGCCCCTTCCCGGCAGGGCTCTCGTACGGGCAGTACTTC	CAGSPFPAGLSYGQYF
TRBJ2-7	many	-	TRBV14	TGTGCCAGCAGCCAAGTTCCCGAGCAGTACTTC	CASSQVPEQYF
TRBJ2-2	many	TRBD1	TRBV3-1	TGTGCCAGCAGCCAAGTGGGACAGGGTAACACCGGGGAGCTGTTTTTT	CASSQVGQGNTGELFF
TRBJ2-7	few	-	TRBV9	TGTGCCAGCAGCGCCAAGGACTCCAGGAGAACCTACGAGCAGTACTTC	CASSAKDSRRTYEQYF
TRBJ1-2	few	-	TRBV3-1	TGTGCCAGCAGATCGGGCCGTAAAAGCCGCGGCTACACCTTC	CASRSGRKSRGYTF
TRBJ2-1	-	TRBD2	TRBV11-3	TGTGCCAGCAGCTTAGCCCCCGGGACTAGCGGGAGTTCTTACAATGAGCAGTTCTTC	CASSLAPGTSGSSYNEQFF
TRBJ2-3	many	TRBD2	TRBV29-1	TGCAGCGTTGATTCGGGACTAGCGTTTATAGGCACAGATACGCAGTATTTT	CSVDSGLAFIGTDTQYF
TRBJ1-1	many	TRBD1	TRBV27	TGTGCCAGCAGTTCCAGCCCGGGGGAGACAGGGGTGCCTGAAGCTTTCTTT	CASSSSPGETGVPEAFF
TRBJ2-7	few	-	TRBV10-3	TGTGCCATCAGAGAAGGGGATGTTAGCTCCTACGAGCAGTACTTC	CAIREGDVSSYEQYF
TRBJ1-3	-	-	TRBV27	TGTGCCAGCAAAGATTGGCGGGAGTCCGCCATATATTTT	CASKDWRESAIYF
TRBJ1-1	-	-	TRBV6-1	TGTGCCAGCAGTGAGGTAATTAGACAGATGAACACTGAAGCTTTCTTT	CASSEVIRQMNTEAFF